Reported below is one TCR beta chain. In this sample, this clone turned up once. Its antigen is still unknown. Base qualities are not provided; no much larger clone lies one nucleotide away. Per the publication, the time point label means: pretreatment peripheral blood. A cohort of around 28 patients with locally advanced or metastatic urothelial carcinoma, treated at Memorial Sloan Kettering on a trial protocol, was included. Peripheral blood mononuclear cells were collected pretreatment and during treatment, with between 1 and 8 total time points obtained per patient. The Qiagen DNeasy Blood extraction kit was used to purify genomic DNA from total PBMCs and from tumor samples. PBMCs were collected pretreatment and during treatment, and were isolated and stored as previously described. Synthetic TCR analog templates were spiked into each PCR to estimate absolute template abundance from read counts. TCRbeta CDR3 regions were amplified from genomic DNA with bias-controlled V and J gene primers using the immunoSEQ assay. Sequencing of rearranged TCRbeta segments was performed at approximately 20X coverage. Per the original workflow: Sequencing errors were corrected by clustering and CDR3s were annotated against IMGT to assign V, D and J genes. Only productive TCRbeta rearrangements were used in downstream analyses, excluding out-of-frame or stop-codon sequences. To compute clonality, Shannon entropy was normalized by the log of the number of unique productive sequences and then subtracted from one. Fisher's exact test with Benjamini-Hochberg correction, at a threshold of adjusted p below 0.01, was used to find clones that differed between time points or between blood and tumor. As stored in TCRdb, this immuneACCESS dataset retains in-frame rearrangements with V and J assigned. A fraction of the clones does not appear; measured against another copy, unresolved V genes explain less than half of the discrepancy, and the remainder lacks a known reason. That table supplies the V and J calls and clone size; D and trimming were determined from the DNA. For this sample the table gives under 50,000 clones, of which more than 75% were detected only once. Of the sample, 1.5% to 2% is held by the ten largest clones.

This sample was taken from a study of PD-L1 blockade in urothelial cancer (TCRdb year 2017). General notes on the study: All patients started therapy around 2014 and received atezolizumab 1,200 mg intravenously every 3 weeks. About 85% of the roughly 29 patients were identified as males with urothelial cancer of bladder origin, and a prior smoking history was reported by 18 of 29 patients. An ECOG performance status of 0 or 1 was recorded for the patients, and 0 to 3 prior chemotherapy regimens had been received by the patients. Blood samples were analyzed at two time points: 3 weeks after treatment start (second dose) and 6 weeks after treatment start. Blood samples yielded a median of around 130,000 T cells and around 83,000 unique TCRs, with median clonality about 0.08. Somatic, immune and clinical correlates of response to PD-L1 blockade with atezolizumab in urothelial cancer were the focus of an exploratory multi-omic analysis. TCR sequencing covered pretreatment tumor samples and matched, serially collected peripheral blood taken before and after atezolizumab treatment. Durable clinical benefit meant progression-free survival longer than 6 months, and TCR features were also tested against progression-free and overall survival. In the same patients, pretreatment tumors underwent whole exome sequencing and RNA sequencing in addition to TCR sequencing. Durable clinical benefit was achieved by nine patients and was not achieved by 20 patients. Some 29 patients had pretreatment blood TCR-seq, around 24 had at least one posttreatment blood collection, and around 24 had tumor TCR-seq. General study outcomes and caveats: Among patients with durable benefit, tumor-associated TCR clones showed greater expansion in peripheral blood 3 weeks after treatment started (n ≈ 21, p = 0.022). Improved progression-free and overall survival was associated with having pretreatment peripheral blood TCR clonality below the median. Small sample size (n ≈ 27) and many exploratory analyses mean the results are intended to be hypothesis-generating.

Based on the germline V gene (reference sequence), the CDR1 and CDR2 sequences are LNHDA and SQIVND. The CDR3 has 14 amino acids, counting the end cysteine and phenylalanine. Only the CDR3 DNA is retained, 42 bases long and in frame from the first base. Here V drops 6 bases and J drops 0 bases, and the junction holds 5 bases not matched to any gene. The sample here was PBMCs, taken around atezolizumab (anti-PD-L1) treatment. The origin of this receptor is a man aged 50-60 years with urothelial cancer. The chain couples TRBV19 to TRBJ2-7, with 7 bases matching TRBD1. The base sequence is TGTGCCAGTAGGAGGGACAGCTCCTCCTACGAGCAGTACTTC. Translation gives CASRRDSSSYEQYF.